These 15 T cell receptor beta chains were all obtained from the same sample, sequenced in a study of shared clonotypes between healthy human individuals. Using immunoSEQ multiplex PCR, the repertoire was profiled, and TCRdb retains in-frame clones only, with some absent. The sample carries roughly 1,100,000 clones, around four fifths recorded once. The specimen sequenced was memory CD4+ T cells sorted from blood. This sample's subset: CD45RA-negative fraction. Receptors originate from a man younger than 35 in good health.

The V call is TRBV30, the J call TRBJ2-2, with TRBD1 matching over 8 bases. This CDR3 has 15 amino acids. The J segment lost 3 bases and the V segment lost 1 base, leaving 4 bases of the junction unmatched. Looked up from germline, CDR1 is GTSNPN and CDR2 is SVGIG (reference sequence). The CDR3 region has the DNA TGTGCCTGGAGTGCAGCGACAGGGGACACCGGGGAGCTGTTTTTT. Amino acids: CAWSAATGDTGELFF.

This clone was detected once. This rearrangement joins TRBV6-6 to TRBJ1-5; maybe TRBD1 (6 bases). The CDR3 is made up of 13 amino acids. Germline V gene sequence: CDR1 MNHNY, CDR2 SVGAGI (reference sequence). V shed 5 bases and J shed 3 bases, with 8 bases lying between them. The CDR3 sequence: CASSPGVNQPQHF. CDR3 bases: TGTGCCAGCAGTCCAGGGGTCAATCAGCCCCAGCATTTT.

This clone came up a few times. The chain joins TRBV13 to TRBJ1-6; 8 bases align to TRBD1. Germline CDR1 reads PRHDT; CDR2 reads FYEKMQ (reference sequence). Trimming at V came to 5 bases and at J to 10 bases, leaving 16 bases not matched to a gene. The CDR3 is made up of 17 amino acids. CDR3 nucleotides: TGTGCCAGCAGCCCGTCGCAGGGGGCGAAACTCTACTCACCCCTCCACTTT. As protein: CASSPSQGAKLYSPLHF.

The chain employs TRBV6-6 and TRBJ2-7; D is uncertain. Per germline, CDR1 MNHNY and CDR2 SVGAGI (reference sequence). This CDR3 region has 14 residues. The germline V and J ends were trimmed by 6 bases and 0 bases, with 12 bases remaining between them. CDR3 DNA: TGTGCCAGCAGAAGGACGGCGAGCTCCTACGAGCAGTACTTC. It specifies CASRRTASSYEQYF.

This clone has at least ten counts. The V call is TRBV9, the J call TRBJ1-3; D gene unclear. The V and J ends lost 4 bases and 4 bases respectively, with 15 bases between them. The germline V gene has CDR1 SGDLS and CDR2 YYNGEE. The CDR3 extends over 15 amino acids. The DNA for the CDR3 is TGTGCCAGCAGCCTACTGGCGGATTTCGGAAACACCATATATTTT. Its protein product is CASSLLADFGNTIYF.

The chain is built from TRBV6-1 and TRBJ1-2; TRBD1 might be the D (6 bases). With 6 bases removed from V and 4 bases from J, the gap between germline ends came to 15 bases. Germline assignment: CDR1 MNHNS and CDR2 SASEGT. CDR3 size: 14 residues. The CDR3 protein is CASRLTGSIYGYTF. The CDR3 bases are TGTGCCAGCAGGCTGACAGGTTCGATCTATGGCTACACCTTC.

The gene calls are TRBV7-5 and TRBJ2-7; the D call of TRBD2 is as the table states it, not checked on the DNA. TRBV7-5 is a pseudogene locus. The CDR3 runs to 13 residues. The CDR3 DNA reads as TGTGCCGGACCGATAGCGGGAACGGGCGAGCAGTACTTC. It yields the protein CAGPIAGTGEQYF.

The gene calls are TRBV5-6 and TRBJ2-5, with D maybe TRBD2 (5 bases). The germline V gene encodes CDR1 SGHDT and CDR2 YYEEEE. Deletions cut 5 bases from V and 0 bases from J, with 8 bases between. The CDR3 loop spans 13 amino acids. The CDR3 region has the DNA TGTGCCAGCAGTCCGGACTACCAAGAGACCCAGTACTTC. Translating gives CASSPDYQETQYF.

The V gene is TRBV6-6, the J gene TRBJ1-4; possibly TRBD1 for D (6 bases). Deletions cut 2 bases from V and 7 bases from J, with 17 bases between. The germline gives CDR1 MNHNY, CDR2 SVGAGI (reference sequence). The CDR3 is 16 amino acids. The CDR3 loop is CASSYALRGAGEKLFF. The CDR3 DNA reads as TGTGCCAGCAGTTACGCTCTGAGGGGGGCGGGTGAAAAACTGTTTTTT.

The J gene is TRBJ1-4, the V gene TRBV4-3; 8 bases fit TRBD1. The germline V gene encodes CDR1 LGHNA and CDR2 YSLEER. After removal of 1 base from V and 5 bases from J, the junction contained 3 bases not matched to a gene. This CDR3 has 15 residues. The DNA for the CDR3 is TGCGCCAGCAGCCAAGGCGGGACAGGAAATGAAAAACTGTTTTTT. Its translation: CASSQGGTGNEKLFF.

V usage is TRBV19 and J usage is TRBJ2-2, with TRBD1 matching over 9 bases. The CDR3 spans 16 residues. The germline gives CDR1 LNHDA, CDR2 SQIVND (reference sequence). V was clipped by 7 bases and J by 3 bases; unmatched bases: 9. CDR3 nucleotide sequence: TGTGCCAGTATTTCGAACAGGGGGCTAGACACCGGGGAGCTGTTTTTT. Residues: CASISNRGLDTGELFF.

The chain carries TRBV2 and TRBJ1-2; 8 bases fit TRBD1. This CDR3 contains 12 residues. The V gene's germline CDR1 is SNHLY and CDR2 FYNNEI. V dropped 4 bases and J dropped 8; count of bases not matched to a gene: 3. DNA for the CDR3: TGTGCCAGCAGTGGGACAGGGAGAGGCTACACCTTC. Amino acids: CASSGTGRGYTF.

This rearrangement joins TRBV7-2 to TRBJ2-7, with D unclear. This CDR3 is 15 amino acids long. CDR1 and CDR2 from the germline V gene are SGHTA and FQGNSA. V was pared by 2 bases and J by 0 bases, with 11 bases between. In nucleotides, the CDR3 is TGTGCCAGCAGCTTATTTTCCTGGAGCTCCTACGAGCAGTACTTC. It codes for CASSLFSWSSYEQYF.

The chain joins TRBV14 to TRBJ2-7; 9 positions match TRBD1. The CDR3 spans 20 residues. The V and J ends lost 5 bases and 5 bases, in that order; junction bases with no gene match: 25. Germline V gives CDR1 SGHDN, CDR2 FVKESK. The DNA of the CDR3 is TGTGCCAGCAGCAGGGGCCCTTCCGGGACAGGGAAAACCCTTTGGAACGAGCAGTACTTC. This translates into CASSRGPSGTGKTLWNEQYF.

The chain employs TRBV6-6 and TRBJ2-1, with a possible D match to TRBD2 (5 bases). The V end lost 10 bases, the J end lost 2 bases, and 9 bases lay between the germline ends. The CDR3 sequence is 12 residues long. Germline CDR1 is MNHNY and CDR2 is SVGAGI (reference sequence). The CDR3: CAIGLTYNEQFF. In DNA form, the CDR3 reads TGTGCCATAGGACTGACCTACAATGAGCAGTTCTTC.